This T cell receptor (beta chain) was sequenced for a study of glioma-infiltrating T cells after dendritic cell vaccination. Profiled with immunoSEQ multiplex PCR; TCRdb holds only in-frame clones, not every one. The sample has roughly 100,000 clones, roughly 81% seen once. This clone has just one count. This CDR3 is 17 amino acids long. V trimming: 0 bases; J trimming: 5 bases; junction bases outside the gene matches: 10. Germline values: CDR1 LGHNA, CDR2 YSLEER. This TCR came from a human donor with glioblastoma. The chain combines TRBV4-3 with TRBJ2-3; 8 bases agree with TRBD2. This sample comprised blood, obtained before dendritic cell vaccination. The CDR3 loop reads CASSQDPAGGGGDTQYF. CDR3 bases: TGCGCCAGCAGCCAAGATCCCGCGGGGGGCGGTGGAGATACGCAGTATTTT.